One and the same sample provided the 3 T cell receptor beta chains below, sequenced in a study of shared clonotypes between healthy human individuals. Clones were sequenced by immunoSEQ multiplex PCR, and TCRdb holds only the in-frame ones, with some missing. There are about a million clones in the sample; roughly 77% occur only once, and 0.89% lies in the top ten. Specimen: memory CD4+ T cells from PBMCs. Subset given: CD45RA-negative fraction. The receptors derive from a man aged 18 to 30 in good health. Some clones in this sample may be carry-over from other donors' samples.

In its sample, this clone was seen a few times. The V call is TRBV28, the J call TRBJ1-5; D gene ambiguous. The CDR3 extends over 13 amino acids. Trimming shortened V by 4 bases and J by 7 bases, and 11 bases separated the two germline ends. Germline CDR1 is MDHEN and CDR2 is SYDVKM. This CDR3 is CASSSNLGQPQHF. The CDR3 DNA reads as TGTGCCAGCAGTTCGAACCTGGGGCAGCCCCAGCATTTT. Combining the CDR3 with reference TRBV28 and TRBJ1-5 gives the whole variable domain DVKVTQSSRYLVKRTGEKVFLECVQDMDHENMFWYRQDPGLGLRLIYFSYDVKMKEKGDIPEGYSVSREKKERFSLILESASTNQTSMYLCASSSNLGQPQHFGDGTRLSIL.

The gene calls are TRBV7-6 and TRBJ1-2, with 7 positions matching TRBD1. The V gene's germline CDR1 is SGHVS and CDR2 FNYEAQ. The trim removed 5 bases at V and 10 bases at J, leaving 13 bases unmatched. This CDR3 contains 14 residues. For the CDR3, the DNA is TGTGCCAGCAGCAAAAACATTAACGACAGGGTCTACACCTTC. It specifies CASSKNINDRVYTF.

Note on this clone: A clone one base away is much larger, so this may be a read error. This sequence joins TRBV25-1 and TRBJ1-1, with TRBD1 matching over 7 bases. This CDR3 comprises 13 residues. Germline V CDR1 and CDR2: MGHDK, SYGVNS. CDR3 nucleotide sequence: TGTGCCAGCAGTCCCAGGGGGAACACTGGAGCTTTCTTT. It translates to CASSPRGNTGAFF.